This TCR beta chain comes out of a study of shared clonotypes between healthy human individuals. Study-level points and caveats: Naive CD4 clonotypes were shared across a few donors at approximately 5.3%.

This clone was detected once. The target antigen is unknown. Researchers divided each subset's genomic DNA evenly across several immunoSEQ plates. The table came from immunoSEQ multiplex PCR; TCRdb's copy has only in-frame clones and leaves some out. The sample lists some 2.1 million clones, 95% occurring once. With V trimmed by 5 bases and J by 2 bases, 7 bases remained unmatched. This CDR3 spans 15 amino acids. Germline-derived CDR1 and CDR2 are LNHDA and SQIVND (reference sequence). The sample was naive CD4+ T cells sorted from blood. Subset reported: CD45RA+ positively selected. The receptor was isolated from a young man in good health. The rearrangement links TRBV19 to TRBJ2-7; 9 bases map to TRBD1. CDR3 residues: CASSGDRDIPYEQYF. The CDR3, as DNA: TGTGCCAGTAGTGGGGACAGGGACATACCCTACGAGCAGTACTTC.